One and the same sample provided the 20 T cell receptor beta chains below, sequenced in a study of blood T cell repertoires in COVID-19. Using immunoSEQ multiplex PCR, the repertoire was profiled, and TCRdb retains in-frame clones only, with some absent. The sample has some 97,000 clones; roughly 84% are singletons. Sample: peripheral blood. Every receptor here comes from a human donor in a cohort sampled during active COVID-19.

The chain is built from TRBV24-1 and TRBJ1-2; TRBD1 might be the D (5 bases). V was shortened by 3 bases and J by 3 bases, with 10 bases between the two germline ends. Germline V gives CDR1 KGHDR, CDR2 SFDVKD. The CDR3 runs 14 residues. CDR3 residues: CATSDATADYGYTF. The CDR3 coding sequence is TGTGCCACCAGTGATGCGACAGCAGACTATGGCTACACCTTC.

The chain uses TRBV6-1 and TRBJ2-7, with 10 bases matching TRBD2. The germline V gene encodes CDR1 MNHNS and CDR2 SASEGT. Trimming took 3 bases from V and 1 from J; bases not matched to a gene: 6. The CDR3 is 16 residues long. Written as DNA, the CDR3 is TGTGCCAGCAGTGACTGGACTAGCGGTGGATCCTACGAGCAGTACTTC. It specifies CASSDWTSGGSYEQYF.

The chain recombines TRBV12-5 with TRBJ2-3; 8 bases align to TRBD1. The V segment lost 2 bases and the J segment 3 bases; nucleotides outside the gene matches: 7. Germline loops: CDR1 LGHNT, CDR2 FRNRAP. The CDR3 totals 16 residues. CDR3 protein: CASGLITGGTTDTQYF. Written as DNA, the CDR3 is TGTGCTAGTGGTTTGATAACAGGGGGAACGACAGATACGCAGTATTTT.

V usage is TRBV4-1 and J usage is TRBJ1-6; 7 bases align to TRBD1. J gave up 10 bases and V 4 bases, and 7 bases lay outside the gene matches. The CDR3 extends over 14 amino acids. The V gene's germline CDR1 is MGHRA and CDR2 YSYEKL. The DNA for the CDR3 is TGCGCCAGCAGCCTGGGGGACAGTAACTCACCCCTCCACTTT. It codes for CASSLGDSNSPLHF.

This clone was observed once. The chain combines TRBV5-4 with TRBJ1-3; the D is unclear. The germline V gene encodes CDR1 SGHNT and CDR2 YYREEE (reference sequence). This CDR3 is built from 16 residues. The V gene lost 0 bases and the J gene lost 0 bases, with 10 bases spanning the gap. The CDR3 nucleotides read TGTGCCAGCAGCTTGGTCGGAGCCCCCTCTGGAAACACCATATATTTT. This sequence encodes CASSLVGAPSGNTIYF.

This clone came up once. The chain has TRBV7-9 and TRBJ2-7, with 9 bases fitting TRBD2. With V trimmed by 4 bases and J by 4 bases, 14 bases remained unmatched. The germline gives CDR1 SEHNR, CDR2 FQNEAQ (reference sequence). This CDR3 has 17 residues. In nucleotides, the CDR3 is TGTGCCAGCAGCTCACCTACACTAGCGGGCGTTCGTTACGAGCAGTACTTC. This gives the protein CASSSPTLAGVRYEQYF.

The chain has TRBV3-1 (or the pseudogene TRBV3-2) and TRBJ1-5; TRBD1 matches 7 bases. Germline V gene sequence: CDR1 LGHDT, CDR2 YNNKEL (reference sequence). V was clipped by 1 base and J by 0 bases; unmatched bases: 12. This CDR3 comprises 19 residues. CDR3 sequence reads: CASSQGKTGWGYSNQPQHF. CDR3 nucleotide sequence: TGTGCCAGCAGCCAAGGTAAGACAGGGTGGGGGTATAGCAATCAGCCCCAGCATTTT.

The chain links TRBV15 to TRBJ2-3; 9 bases map to TRBD1. V trimming: 7 bases; J trimming: 0 bases; junction bases outside the gene matches: 5. CDR1 is LNHNV and CDR2 is YYDKDF in the germline V gene (reference sequence). This CDR3 has 15 residues. CDR3: CATKGTGPSTDTQYF. CDR3 nucleotides: TGTGCCACCAAGGGGACAGGGCCTAGCACAGATACGCAGTATTTT.

The rearrangement links TRBV7-9 to TRBJ1-1, with TRBD1 identical over 9 bases. The CDR3 sequence is 15 residues long. Germline CDR1 SEHNR, CDR2 FQNEAQ (reference sequence). The junction had 10 bases not matched to a gene; V was cut back by 11 bases and J by 0 bases. Here the CDR3 DNA reads TGTGCCGACGGCGGGACAGGGCTTTTGAACACTGAAGCTTTCTTT. Protein: CADGGTGLLNTEAFF.

The chain has TRBV2 and TRBJ2-7, with TRBD2 matching 7 bases. This CDR3 comprises 11 residues. CDR1 and CDR2 (germline): SNHLY, FYNNEI. The J segment lost 7 bases and the V segment lost 6 bases, leaving 3 bases of the junction unmatched. The CDR3 loop reads CASRTSREQYF. DNA of the CDR3: TGTGCCAGCAGGACTAGCCGGGAGCAGTACTTC.

This chain uses TRBV6-6 with TRBJ2-1; TRBD1 is a possible D gene (6 bases). Germline CDR1 is MNHNY and CDR2 is SVGAGI (reference sequence). V lost 7 bases to trimming and J lost 0 bases, with 13 bases between them. The CDR3 totals 15 residues. CDR3 in amino acids: CASKLQGSSYNEQFF. CDR3 DNA sequence: TGTGCCAGCAAATTACAGGGTAGCTCCTACAATGAGCAGTTCTTC.

The gene calls are TRBV7-9 and TRBJ2-7; 9 bases agree with TRBD1. The trim removed 3 bases at V and 5 bases at J, leaving 8 bases unmatched. Germline V gene sequence: CDR1 SEHNR, CDR2 FQNEAQ (reference sequence). CDR3 length equals 15 residues. CDR3 residues: CASSFRGDRVDEQYF. CDR3 nucleotide sequence: TGTGCCAGCAGCTTCCGGGGGGACAGGGTCGACGAGCAGTACTTC. Using reference TRBV7-9 and TRBJ2-7 for the parts outside the CDR3, the full variable domain is DTGVSQNPRHKITKRGQNVTFRCDPISEHNRLYWYRQTLGQGPEFLTYFQNEAQLEKSRLLSDRFSAERPKGSFSTLEIQRTEQGDSAMYLCASSFRGDRVDEQYFGPGTRLTVT.

This clone was detected once. The chain employs TRBV3-1 (or the pseudogene TRBV3-2) and TRBJ1-5, with a possible D match to TRBD1 (6 bases). V lost 1 base to trimming and J lost 7 bases, with 23 bases between them. CDR1 LGHDT and CDR2 YNNKEL come from the germline V gene (reference sequence). The CDR3 sequence is 18 residues long. CDR3 region: CASSQGLWGRTARQPQHF. The CDR3, as DNA: TGTGCCAGCAGCCAAGGGCTGTGGGGGCGTACGGCGCGACAGCCCCAGCATTTT.

The gene calls are TRBV5-1 and TRBJ2-2, with D unclear. The V end was cut by 2 bases, the J end by 7 bases, with 9 bases between. Germline V gene data show CDR1 as SGHRS and CDR2 as YFSETQ. This CDR3 has 13 amino acids. CDR3 sequence (DNA): TGCGCCAGCAGCTTCACGGTGGTCGGGGAGCTGTTTTTT. Protein: CASSFTVVGELFF. Using reference TRBV5-1 and TRBJ2-2 for the parts outside the CDR3, the full variable domain is KAGVTQTPRYLIKTRGQQVTLSCSPISGHRSVSWYQQTPGQGLQFLFEYFSETQRNKGNFPGRFSGRQFSNSRSEMNVSTLELGDSALYLCASSFTVVGELFFGEGSRLTVL.

This clone was counted a single time. This chain connects TRBV27 to TRBJ1-1, with unresolved D. The germline gives CDR1 MNHEY, CDR2 SMNVEV (reference sequence). This CDR3 comprises 15 residues. Trimming took 6 bases from V and 1 from J, leaving 15 bases between them. In nucleotides, the CDR3 is TGTGCCAGCAGACCTGGGAGTTGGGGGAACACTGAAGCTTTCTTT. It codes for CASRPGSWGNTEAFF.

The chain has TRBV9 and TRBJ2-7, with D possibly TRBD2 on 6 matching bases. With 2 bases removed from V and 3 bases from J, the gap between germline ends came to 15 bases. There are 15 residues in the CDR3. From germline, CDR1 is SGDLS and CDR2 YYNGEE. The CDR3 DNA follows: TGTGCCAGCAGCGTTGGGGGAGCGGGCCTCTACGAGCAGTACTTC. Translation gives CASSVGGAGLYEQYF.

The CDR3 sequence is CASSQDGQVRDTEAFF. CDR3 nucleotides: TGCGCCAGCAGCCAAGATGGGCAGGTCAGGGACACTGAAGCTTTCTTT. The chain carries TRBV4-3 and TRBJ1-1, with D possibly matching TRBD1 (5 bases). V lost 0 bases to trimming and J lost 3 bases, with 14 bases between them. CDR1 is LGHNA and CDR2 is YSLEER in the germline V gene. CDR3 length equals 16 residues.

This clone was picked up a small number of times. The CDR3 sequence is CASSVGDQPQHF. The CDR3 nucleotides read TGCGCCAGCAGCGTAGGGGATCAGCCCCAGCATTTT. The V gene is TRBV5-1, the J gene TRBJ1-5; a weak D match, TRBD1 (5 bases). Deletions cut 4 bases from V and 5 bases from J, with 7 bases between. This CDR3 has 12 residues. Germline V gene lookup returns CDR1 SGHRS and CDR2 YFSETQ.

In this sample, this clone turned up once. The genes are TRBV21-1 and TRBJ1-6. TRBV21-1 is classified as a pseudogene. The CDR3 spans 13 residues. CDR3 coding DNA: TGTGCCACGCCCGGGGTTTCTAATTCACCCCTCCACTTT. Its translation: CATPGVSNSPLHF.

This chain links TRBV4-3 with TRBJ1-1, with TRBD1 as a possible D gene (6 bases). The CDR3 is made up of 17 amino acids. The V end lost 1 base, the J end lost 3 bases, and 18 bases lay between the germline ends. Germline CDR1 and CDR2: LGHNA and YSLEER. The CDR3 loop is CASSQGMVGGLDTEAFF. The CDR3 DNA reads as TGCGCCAGCAGCCAAGGTATGGTTGGGGGCTTGGACACTGAAGCTTTCTTT.